This T cell receptor (beta chain) is from a study of PD-L1 blockade in urothelial cancer. The CDR3 runs 16 residues. The trim removed 5 bases at V and 3 bases at J, leaving 6 bases unmatched. Per germline, CDR1 MNHEY and CDR2 SMNVEV (reference sequence). Every PCR was spiked with synthetic TCR analog templates. This table comes from immunoSEQ multiplex PCR, and its TCRdb copy is limited to in-frame clones, with some not included. The sample holds tens of thousands of clones, roughly 84% seen once. Time point of the sample: pretreatment peripheral blood. Each patient supplied 1 to 8 pretreatment and on-treatment samples.

The sequence came from a woman in her seventies with urothelial cancer. The V call is TRBV27, the J call TRBJ2-2; 10 bases line up with TRBD1. Specimen: PBMCs, collected around atezolizumab (anti-PD-L1) treatment. This CDR3 is CASSTAGTGDTGELFF. The CDR3 DNA reads as TGTGCCAGCAGTACCGCCGGGACAGGGGACACCGGGGAGCTGTTTTTT.